These 25 T cell receptor beta chains were sequenced from one sample in a study of shared clonotypes between healthy human individuals. TCRdb's copy holds only in-frame clones and misses some; the assay was immunoSEQ multiplex PCR. The sample has about 800,000 clones, about 96% seen once. Naive CD8 isolation took CD45RO-negative cells positively selected for CCR7 and excluded terminally differentiated effector memory CD45RA+ cells. The specimen sequenced was naive CD8+ T cells sorted from blood. These receptors were obtained from a young man in good health.

The CDR3 loop is CSARADQPQHF. CDR3 coding DNA: TGCAGTGCTAGAGCGGATCAGCCCCAGCATTTT. This chain uses TRBV20-1 with TRBJ1-5; D unclear. Germline V gene lookup returns CDR1 DFQATT and CDR2 SNEGSKA (reference sequence). Trimming pared 1 base from V and 5 bases from J, leaving 3 bases between. This CDR3 has 11 amino acids.

The chain employs TRBV9 and TRBJ2-1; either TRBD1 or TRBD2 may fit D (6 bases each). The CDR3 covers 15 residues. CDR1 is SGDLS and CDR2 is YYNGEE in the germline V gene. V was trimmed by 1 base and J by 7 bases, leaving 15 bases between them. CDR3 in DNA: TGTGCCAGCAGCGTACCGGGGGCGCCTATGAATGAGCAGTTCTTC. It yields the protein CASSVPGAPMNEQFF.

V and J are TRBV5-6 and TRBJ2-7; D gene uncertain. Trimming removed 2 bases at V and 0 bases at J, with 9 bases between. The CDR3 has 14 amino acids. In germline, CDR1 is SGHDT, CDR2 YYEEEE. The CDR3: CASSFLISSYEQYF. DNA of the CDR3: TGTGCCAGCAGCTTCTTGATAAGCTCCTACGAGCAGTACTTC. Full variable domain (rest looked up from reference TRBV5-6 and TRBJ2-7): DAGVTQSPTHLIKTRGQQVTLRCSPKSGHDTVSWYQQALGQGPQFIFQYYEEEERQRGNFPDRFSGHQFPNYSSELNVNALLLGDSALYLCASSFLISSYEQYFGPGTRLTVT.

V and J are TRBV5-1 and TRBJ1-2; weak D call: TRBD1 (5 bases). Between the trimmed V and J ends, which lost 0 bases and 7 bases, there was a span of 13 bases. Per germline, CDR1 SGHRS and CDR2 YFSETQ. CDR3 size: 14 residues. The CDR3 DNA reads as TGCGCCAGCAGCTTGGCGGGACCGAAGAGTGGCTACACCTTC. The encoded protein is CASSLAGPKSGYTF.

V is TRBV10-1 and J is TRBJ2-1; D not certain. V was clipped by 3 bases and J by 2 bases, with 11 bases between them. Germline assignment: CDR1 WNHNN and CDR2 SYGVQD (reference sequence). The CDR3 has 15 amino acids. The CDR3: CASSDLDSPYNEQFF. The CDR3 nucleotides are TGCGCCAGCAGTGACTTAGACTCCCCCTACAATGAGCAGTTCTTC.

The chain has TRBV6-5 and TRBJ2-3; possibly TRBD1 for D (6 bases). Trimming took 2 bases from V and 2 from J, leaving 14 bases between them. Germline CDR1 and CDR2: MNHEY and SVGAGI. The CDR3 loop spans 16 amino acids. The CDR3 DNA follows: TGTGCCAGCAGTTACCTCTCGACAGGTCCCACAGATACGCAGTATTTT. Translating gives CASSYLSTGPTDTQYF.

This chain connects TRBV19 to TRBJ2-7; a weak D match, TRBD2 (6 bases). Germline loops: CDR1 LNHDA, CDR2 SQIVND (reference sequence). Trimming stripped 3 bases from V and 3 bases from J, with 15 bases between. The CDR3 extends over 15 amino acids. The DNA of the CDR3 is TGTGCCAGTAGTATGCAGTCGCGGGGCATCTACGAGCAGTACTTC. Translating gives CASSMQSRGIYEQYF.

V usage is TRBV4-1 and J usage is TRBJ2-1, with D possibly TRBD1 on 6 matching bases. Germline values: CDR1 MGHRA, CDR2 YSYEKL. This CDR3 is built from 13 residues. Trimming took 2 bases from V and 6 from J, leaving 8 bases between them. The CDR3 nucleotides read TGCGCCAGCAGCCAACTACAGGGCAATGAGCAGTTCTTC. Its protein is CASSQLQGNEQFF.

V usage is TRBV6-6 and J usage is TRBJ1-5, with D perhaps matching TRBD1 (5 bases). V was clipped by 0 bases and J by 1 base, with 7 bases between them. Germline CDR1 is MNHNY and CDR2 is SVGAGI (reference sequence). This CDR3 has 15 amino acids. CDR3 sequence reads: CASSYSGESNQPQHF. CDR3 nucleotide sequence: TGTGCCAGCAGTTACTCAGGGGAGAGCAATCAGCCCCAGCATTTT.

The chain carries TRBV7-9 and TRBJ1-1; D gene uncertain. The ends were cut back, 4 bases at V and 0 bases at J, with 12 bases in the middle. The CDR3 loop spans 15 amino acids. The germline CDR1 and CDR2 sequences are SEHNR and FQNEAQ (reference sequence). The CDR3 bases are TGTGCCAGCAGCTCTAGCTTGGTATTGAACACTGAAGCTTTCTTT. This translates into CASSSSLVLNTEAFF.

The rearrangement uses TRBV28 and TRBJ2-6, with 7 bases that match TRBD1. V shed 5 bases and J 3 bases; nucleotides not matched to a gene: 7. The CDR3 runs 16 residues. CDR1 is MDHEN and CDR2 is SYDVKM in the germline V gene. CDR3 sequence (DNA): TGTGCCAGCAGTCCAACAGGGGTTAGTGGGGCCAACGTCCTGACTTTC. Translating it yields CASSPTGVSGANVLTF. Complete variable domain (other parts from reference TRBV28 and TRBJ2-6): DVKVTQSSRYLVKRTGEKVFLECVQDMDHENMFWYRQDPGLGLRLIYFSYDVKMKEKGDIPEGYSVSREKKERFSLILESASTNQTSMYLCASSPTGVSGANVLTFGAGSRLTVL.

This chain's CDR3 is CASSEVRGLDYEQYF. CDR3 nucleotide sequence: TGTGCCAGCAGTGAAGTGAGGGGTTTGGATTACGAGCAGTACTTC. This chain links TRBV2 with TRBJ2-7; TRBD1 or TRBD2 may be the D gene (5 bases each). Germline lookup yields CDR1 SNHLY and CDR2 FYNNEI. Trimming removed 1 base from V and 4 bases from J, with 14 bases in between. The CDR3 sequence is 15 residues long.

The rearrangement uses TRBV6-5 and TRBJ2-2; 8 bases agree with TRBD2. The junction had 7 bases not matched to a gene; V was cut back by 5 bases and J by 5 bases. The germline gives CDR1 MNHEY, CDR2 SVGAGI. This CDR3 comprises 15 residues. The chain's CDR3 is CASSGVAGWTGELFF. The CDR3 bases are TGTGCCAGCAGTGGAGTAGCGGGATGGACCGGGGAGCTGTTTTTT.

The chain combines TRBV28 with TRBJ2-5; D gene unclear. The germline V gene encodes CDR1 MDHEN and CDR2 SYDVKM. CDR3 length: 15 residues. V was clipped by 3 bases and J by 2 bases, with 13 bases between them. The CDR3 nucleotides are TGTGCCAGCAGTTTTGACCCGGGTACTCAAGAGACCCAGTACTTC. Translating gives CASSFDPGTQETQYF.

The genes are TRBV4-2 and TRBJ2-7; TRBD1 aligns across 9 bases. CDR1 LGHNA and CDR2 YNFKEQ come from the germline V gene. The CDR3 sequence is 17 residues long. With 0 bases clipped from V and 1 base from J, the junction kept 7 bases outside the gene matches. This CDR3 is CASSQDEGTGLSYEQYF. The DNA for the CDR3 is TGTGCCAGCAGCCAAGATGAGGGGACAGGGTTGTCCTACGAGCAGTACTTC.

The gene calls are TRBV10-3 and TRBJ2-7, with 9 bases matching TRBD1. Germline lookup yields CDR1 ENHRY and CDR2 SYGVKD. V shed 4 bases and J 6 bases; nucleotides not matched to a gene: 10. CDR3 size: 15 residues. CDR3 protein: CAISAGTGIGAEQYF. DNA for the CDR3: TGTGCCATCAGTGCAGGGACAGGGATTGGGGCCGAGCAGTACTTC.

This clone is a singleton in its sample. A read error is possible here, since a much larger clone lies one base away. The chain carries TRBV4-2 and TRBJ2-7; 7 nucleotides agree with TRBD1. Germline CDR1 is LGHNA and CDR2 is YNFKEQ. J lost 3 bases, V lost 3 bases, and 2 bases had no gene match. CDR3 length: 13 amino acids. CDR3 region: CASSHRDSYEQYF. CDR3 DNA sequence: TGTGCCAGCAGCCACCGGGACAGCTACGAGCAGTACTTC.

V and J are TRBV4-1 and TRBJ2-7, with D perhaps TRBD1 or TRBD2 (5 bases each). The germline gives CDR1 MGHRA, CDR2 YSYEKL. CDR3 length: 15 amino acids. V lost 3 bases to trimming and J lost 7 bases, with 19 bases between them. CDR3 region: CASSHAGSREGEQYF. The CDR3 DNA follows: TGCGCCAGCAGCCATGCAGGGAGCAGGGAAGGGGAGCAGTACTTC.

About this clone itself: The same CDR3 arises from other DNA sequences in this sample as well. This chain joins TRBV27 and TRBJ2-7, with D perhaps TRBD1 or TRBD2 (5 bases each). Trimming shortened V by 3 bases and J by 0 bases, and 12 bases separated the two germline ends. The CDR3 totals 15 residues. CDR1 and CDR2 from the germline V gene are MNHEY and SMNVEV (reference sequence). The CDR3 coding sequence is TGTGCCAGCAGTTTGAGGGGCCATAGCTCCTACGAGCAGTACTTC. It codes for CASSLRGHSSYEQYF.

This clone appeared a single time. The sample has other DNA sequences that encode this CDR3 too. The V and J genes are TRBV2 and TRBJ2-1, with 11 nucleotides matching TRBD2. CDR3 length: 15 amino acids. V was clipped by 3 bases and J by 7 bases; unmatched bases: 5. From germline, CDR1 is SNHLY and CDR2 FYNNEI. CDR3 sequence: CASSEWTSGRNEQFF. The DNA of the CDR3 is TGTGCCAGCAGTGAGTGGACTAGCGGGCGGAATGAGCAGTTCTTC.

This chain uses TRBV2 with TRBJ1-3; 8 nucleotides line up with TRBD1. The CDR3 is made up of 13 amino acids. Germline trimming cut 10 bases from V and 0 bases from J; bases unmatched to any gene: 2. Germline CDR1 SNHLY, CDR2 FYNNEI. CDR3 nucleotide sequence: TGTGCCATTGACAGGGGCTCTGGAAACACCATATATTTT. It codes for CAIDRGSGNTIYF.

The CDR3 loop reads CASSWRGTGSEAFF. In nucleotides, the CDR3 is TGTGCCAGCAGCTGGCGGGGGACAGGGTCTGAAGCTTTCTTT. The chain recombines TRBV27 with TRBJ1-1, with 9 bases matching TRBD1. The CDR3 length is 14 residues. Germline loops: CDR1 MNHEY, CDR2 SMNVEV (reference sequence). With 6 bases clipped from V and 6 bases from J, the junction kept 8 bases outside the gene matches.

The chain couples TRBV7-9 to TRBJ2-3; possibly TRBD1 for D (5 bases). The CDR3 covers 15 residues. The V end lost 4 bases, the J end lost 4 bases, and 15 bases lay between the germline ends. CDR1 and CDR2 from the germline V gene are SEHNR and FQNEAQ (reference sequence). The CDR3 DNA sequence: TGTGCCAGCAGCTCCATCCTGACAGCTCCAGATACGCAGTATTTT. Protein product: CASSSILTAPDTQYF.

As to this clone: At the DNA level, this CDR3 is encoded by other sequences in the same sample as well. The chain has TRBV27 and TRBJ1-5; D is uncertain. Germline V gene data show CDR1 as MNHEY and CDR2 as SMNVEV (reference sequence). This CDR3 has 13 amino acids. V shed 1 base and J shed 3 bases, with 4 bases lying between them. The chain's CDR3 is CASSLFSNQPQHF. DNA for the CDR3: TGTGCCAGCAGTTTATTTTCCAATCAGCCCCAGCATTTT.

The rearrangement uses TRBV7-9 and TRBJ2-1; D could derive from TRBD1 or TRBD2 (5 bases each). From germline, CDR1 is SEHNR and CDR2 FQNEAQ (reference sequence). Trimming stripped 5 bases from V and 9 bases from J, with 20 bases between. This CDR3 is 15 amino acids long. The CDR3 protein is CASSRPGRVDGEQFF. CDR3 sequence (DNA): TGTGCCAGCAGCAGACCGGGGCGGGTGGACGGTGAGCAGTTCTTC.